The 30 T cell receptor beta chains below were found in one sample sequenced in a study of cytomegalovirus exposure and HLA in healthy donors. PCR involved 60 Vbeta and 13 Jbeta primers. Profiled with immunoSEQ multiplex PCR; TCRdb holds only in-frame clones, not every one. In the table there are around 120,000 clones, approximately 84% of which are singletons. The sequenced material came from PBMCs. The receptor source for this set is a woman in her thirties or forties in good health and CMV-seronegative.

V usage is TRBV5-1 and J usage is TRBJ1-5; tentatively, D is TRBD1 (5 bases). The CDR3 totals 13 residues. CDR1 is SGHRS, CDR2 YFSETQ, per germline. The V and J ends lost 5 bases and 5 bases respectively, with 11 bases between them. The CDR3 is CASRAGGDQPQHF. The CDR3 DNA reads as TGCGCCAGCAGGGCGGGGGGGGATCAGCCCCAGCATTTT.

The rearrangement uses TRBV4-1 and TRBJ2-1, with TRBD2 identical over 7 bases. Germline V lookup: CDR1 MGHRA, CDR2 YSYEKL. The J segment lost 8 bases and the V segment lost 0 bases, leaving 7 bases of the junction unmatched. The CDR3 is made up of 15 amino acids. Here the CDR3 DNA reads TGCGCCAGCAGCCAAGATCGGGCGGGGGAAGATGAGCAGTTCTTC. It is translated as CASSQDRAGEDEQFF.

This chain uses TRBV30 with TRBJ2-5; 11 bases line up with TRBD2. V trimming: 4 bases; J trimming: 4 bases; junction bases outside the gene matches: 5. CDR1 GTSNPN and CDR2 SVGIG come from the germline V gene (reference sequence). CDR3 length equals 14 residues. CDR3 DNA: TGTGCCTGGAATAGCGGGGGGGCTGGAGAGACCCAGTACTTC. Its protein is CAWNSGGAGETQYF. The entire variable domain, with the rest obtained from reference TRBV30 and TRBJ2-5, is as follows: SQTIHQWPATLVQPVGSPLSLECTVEGTSNPNLYWYRQAAGRGLQLLFYSVGIGQISSEVPQNLSASRPQDRQFILSSKKLLLSDSGFYLCAWNSGGAGETQYFGPGTRLLVL.

The chain is built from TRBV9 and TRBJ1-2, with a tentative D call TRBD1 (6 bases). Trimming took off 0 bases at V and 8 bases at J, with 14 bases between the two ends. CDR3 length: 14 residues. CDR1 SGDLS and CDR2 YYNGEE come from the germline V gene. The chain's CDR3 is CASSVVGAGEGYTF. The CDR3 DNA reads TGTGCCAGCAGCGTAGTTGGGGCAGGGGAAGGCTACACCTTC.

The chain is built from TRBV19 and TRBJ2-7; the D gene is possibly TRBD1 (6 bases). Germline loops: CDR1 LNHDA, CDR2 SQIVND (reference sequence). Trimming pared 9 bases from V and 7 bases from J, leaving 13 bases between. This CDR3 region has 11 residues. CDR3 region: CASRVGGEQYF. The CDR3 region has the DNA TGTGCCAGCAGGGTAGGGGGTGAGCAGTACTTC.

V usage is TRBV5-1 and J usage is TRBJ2-7, with 13 bases aligning to TRBD2. Germline V gives CDR1 SGHRS, CDR2 YFSETQ. V trimming: 2 bases; J trimming: 6 bases; junction bases outside the gene matches: 5. The CDR3 spans 15 residues. The CDR3: CASSLLAGGPGEQYF. The CDR3, as DNA: TGCGCCAGCAGCTTACTAGCGGGAGGGCCTGGCGAGCAGTACTTC. Combining the CDR3 with reference TRBV5-1 and TRBJ2-7 gives the whole variable domain KAGVTQTPRYLIKTRGQQVTLSCSPISGHRSVSWYQQTPGQGLQFLFEYFSETQRNKGNFPGRFSGRQFSNSRSEMNVSTLELGDSALYLCASSLLAGGPGEQYFGPGTRLTVT.

The J gene is TRBJ2-2, the V gene TRBV5-5; 7 bases match TRBD1. CDR3 size: 15 residues. Losses at the gene ends were 4 bases for V and 6 bases for J; bases not matched to a gene: 9. The germline gives CDR1 SGHKS, CDR2 YYEKEE (reference sequence). This CDR3 is CASSATGLVSGELFF. The CDR3 DNA follows: TGTGCCAGCAGCGCGACAGGGTTGGTGTCCGGGGAGCTGTTTTTT.

CDR3 coding DNA: TGTGCCAGTAGTATATCGTTGAACACTGAAGCTTTCTTT. Translation: CASSISLNTEAFF. J is TRBJ1-1 and V is TRBV19; D is unresolved. Germline V CDR1 and CDR2: LNHDA, SQIVND (reference sequence). The germline V and J ends were trimmed by 2 bases and 0 bases, with 4 bases remaining between them. The CDR3 length is 13 residues.

The V call is TRBV7-9, the J call TRBJ1-4; 10 bases fit TRBD1. The germline gives CDR1 SEHNR, CDR2 FQNEAQ (reference sequence). This CDR3 has 14 residues. Trimming at V came to 4 bases and at J to 4 bases, leaving 0 bases not matched to a gene. CDR3 bases: TGTGCCAGCAGCTGGGACAGGGGTAATGAAAAACTGTTTTTT. This codes for CASSWDRGNEKLFF.

The chain recombines TRBV28 with TRBJ1-1; TRBD1 might be the D (5 bases). The CDR3 runs to 13 residues. V lost 7 bases and J 3 bases, leaving 12 bases between the germline ends. CDR1 MDHEN and CDR2 SYDVKM come from the germline V gene. CDR3 nucleotides: TGTGCCAGCATGTTACCCAGGGACACTGAAGCTTTCTTT. Encoded protein: CASMLPRDTEAFF.

The V and J genes are TRBV5-1 and TRBJ1-1; the match to TRBD1 covers 7 bases. Trimming at V came to 5 bases and at J to 3 bases, leaving 7 bases not matched to a gene. From germline, CDR1 is SGHRS and CDR2 YFSETQ. This CDR3 is built from 14 residues. CDR3 region: CASSIRQGDTEAFF. The CDR3 nucleotides read TGCGCCAGCAGTATCCGACAGGGAGACACTGAAGCTTTCTTT.

The chain has TRBV2 and TRBJ1-4; 7 positions match TRBD1. CDR1 and CDR2 from the germline V gene are SNHLY and FYNNEI. The CDR3 consists of 13 residues. The J segment lost 5 bases and the V segment lost 8 bases, leaving 5 bases of the junction unmatched. CDR3 sequence: CASGGDRNEKLFF. In nucleotides, the CDR3 is TGTGCCAGCGGAGGGGACAGAAATGAAAAACTGTTTTTT.

The genes are TRBV30 and TRBJ2-6, with 9 bases identical to TRBD1. The J segment lost 5 bases and the V segment lost 5 bases, leaving 19 bases of the junction unmatched. Germline V gene lookup returns CDR1 GTSNPN and CDR2 SVGIG (reference sequence). This CDR3 contains 19 residues. The CDR3 nucleotides read TGTGCCTGGGCTTCCGGGACAGGGACTCTTGGAGGCAGGGCCAACGTCCTGACTTTC. This gives the protein CAWASGTGTLGGRANVLTF.

Of note for this clone: One base away lies a much larger clone, so this may be a sequencing read error. This rearrangement joins TRBV27 to TRBJ1-5; maybe TRBD1 (6 bases). Germline CDR1 reads MNHEY; CDR2 reads SMNVEV (reference sequence). Trimming took 6 bases from V and 5 from J, leaving 8 bases between them. The CDR3 is 12 residues long. DNA for the CDR3: TGTGCCAGCAGAACAGGGTATCAGCCCCAGCATTTT. Protein product: CASRTGYQPQHF.

The gene calls are TRBV27 and TRBJ2-4; 10 bases fit TRBD1. Germline CDR1 MNHEY, CDR2 SMNVEV (reference sequence). The CDR3 has 18 amino acids. V shed 6 bases and J 2 bases; nucleotides not matched to a gene: 13. The CDR3 spells CASRRDRGISGTKNIQYF. The CDR3 coding sequence is TGTGCCAGCAGACGGGACAGGGGAATTTCTGGGACCAAAAACATTCAGTACTTC.

The chain carries TRBV27 and TRBJ2-1; 12 bases are shared with TRBD2. V lost 5 bases, J lost 6 bases, and 5 bases stayed unmatched. CDR3 length: 15 residues. Germline loops: CDR1 MNHEY, CDR2 SMNVEV (reference sequence). CDR3: CASSLAGGPFNEQFF. Here the CDR3 DNA reads TGTGCCAGCAGTCTAGCGGGAGGGCCTTTCAATGAGCAGTTCTTC.

The chain uses TRBV5-1 and TRBJ2-7; tentatively, D is TRBD1 (6 bases). The CDR3 is made up of 11 amino acids. Germline V gives CDR1 SGHRS, CDR2 YFSETQ. Trimming pared 0 bases from V and 10 bases from J, leaving 8 bases between. CDR3 sequence (DNA): TGCGCCAGCAGCTTGGATGGGACACAGTACTTC. Encoded protein: CASSLDGTQYF.

V gene TRBV7-9 combines with J gene TRBJ1-2; possible D gene TRBD1, 6 bases. CDR3 size: 14 residues. The V end lost 5 bases, the J end lost 2 bases, and 12 bases lay between the germline ends. Germline V gives CDR1 SEHNR, CDR2 FQNEAQ (reference sequence). CDR3 nucleotides: TGTGCCAGCAGCCCATGGACAGACAACTATGGCTACACCTTC. Translation: CASSPWTDNYGYTF. Full variable domain (remainder filled in from reference TRBV7-9 and TRBJ1-2): DTGVSQNPRHKITKRGQNVTFRCDPISEHNRLYWYRQTLGQGPEFLTYFQNEAQLEKSRLLSDRFSAERPKGSFSTLEIQRTEQGDSAMYLCASSPWTDNYGYTFGSGTRLTVV.

This clone was observed once. The chain is built from TRBV5-4 and TRBJ2-2; 9 bases line up with TRBD1. Trimming at V came to 0 bases and at J to 6 bases, leaving 6 bases not matched to a gene. CDR1 SGHNT and CDR2 YYREEE come from the germline V gene (reference sequence). The CDR3 totals 16 residues. The CDR3 region is CASSLGDRAGAGELFF. The CDR3 region has the DNA TGTGCCAGCAGCTTGGGGGACAGGGCAGGGGCCGGGGAGCTGTTTTTT.

The chain is built from TRBV6-6 and TRBJ2-7; 10 nucleotides agree with TRBD1. Germline values: CDR1 MNHNY, CDR2 SVGAGI (reference sequence). The V and J ends lost 8 bases and 3 bases, in that order; junction bases with no gene match: 4. CDR3 length: 13 residues. For the CDR3, the DNA is TGTGCCAGCGGGACAGGGGCTTACTACGAGCAGTACTTC. Protein sequence: CASGTGAYYEQYF.

This clone was detected only a few times. J is TRBJ2-7 and V is TRBV28, with D possibly being TRBD2 (6 bases). V dropped 2 bases and J dropped 3 bases, with 11 bases sitting between them. The V gene's germline CDR1 is MDHEN and CDR2 SYDVKM. The CDR3 has 14 amino acids. The CDR3 coding sequence is TGTGCCAGCAGTTTAGTTGGCGGGAACTACGAGCAGTACTTC. It encodes CASSLVGGNYEQYF.

The chain links TRBV28 to TRBJ2-7, with 12 bases matching TRBD2. This CDR3 contains 14 residues. J was trimmed by 4 bases and V by 5 bases; bases with no gene match: 3. Germline V lookup: CDR1 MDHEN, CDR2 SYDVKM. As DNA, the CDR3 is TGTGCCAGCAGTCGACTAGCGGGAGTGTACGAGCAGTACTTC. Protein sequence: CASSRLAGVYEQYF.

J is TRBJ1-5 and V is TRBV5-1, with a weak D call TRBD1 (5 bases). The CDR3 contains 14 residues. Per the germline V gene, CDR1 is SGHRS and CDR2 is YFSETQ. V gave up 4 bases and J gave up 5 bases, with 13 bases separating them. CDR3 DNA sequence: TGCGCCAGCAGCCCGAGGGGAGGGTATCAGCCCCAGCATTTT. It encodes CASSPRGGYQPQHF.

The J gene is TRBJ2-5, the V gene TRBV27; possible D gene TRBD1, 5 bases. CDR3 length: 13 amino acids. Germline V gene sequence: CDR1 MNHEY, CDR2 SMNVEV (reference sequence). Trimming took off 3 bases at V and 4 bases at J, with 9 bases between the two ends. The chain's CDR3 is CASSLGRGETQYF. The CDR3 DNA sequence: TGTGCCAGCAGTTTGGGGCGAGGAGAGACCCAGTACTTC.

V is TRBV7-8 and J is TRBJ2-1, with 15 bases lining up with TRBD2. The germline gives CDR1 SGHVS, CDR2 FQNEAQ. V shed 5 bases, J shed 4 bases, and the junction held 6 bases outside the gene matches. This CDR3 has 17 amino acids. This chain's CDR3 is CASSKRTSGGGYNEQFF. CDR3 bases: TGTGCCAGCAGCAAACGGACTAGCGGGGGGGGGTACAATGAGCAGTTCTTC.

This clone has a handful of counts. The J gene is TRBJ2-5, the V gene TRBV7-8; D unclear. The ends were cut back, 3 bases at V and 3 bases at J, with 2 bases in the middle. CDR3 size: 11 residues. CDR1 and CDR2 (germline): SGHVS, FQNEAQ. The CDR3 DNA reads as TGTGCCAGCAGCTTCAAAGAGACCCAGTACTTC. Translated, it gives CASSFKETQYF.

This rearrangement joins TRBV6-1 to TRBJ1-2; TRBD1 aligns across 7 bases. Germline trimming cut 10 bases from V and 4 bases from J; bases unmatched to any gene: 15. CDR1 is MNHNS, CDR2 SASEGT, per germline. CDR3 length equals 15 residues. CDR3 residues: CAISPDVRDSYGYTF. CDR3 bases: TGTGCCATCTCACCCGACGTCAGGGACAGCTATGGCTACACCTTC.

About this clone: Relative to the germline gene, one junction end is altered; a read error may explain this. The chain recombines TRBV7-9 with TRBJ1-1, with TRBD1 matching 8 bases. From germline, CDR1 is SEHNR and CDR2 FQNEAQ (reference sequence). The CDR3 totals 16 residues. The CDR3 is CSSSAPGTGTDTEAFF. CDR3 nucleotides: TGTTCCAGCAGCGCGCCCGGGACAGGAACGGACACTGAAGCTTTCTTT.

The chain couples TRBV10-1 to TRBJ2-1; tentatively, D is TRBD1 (6 bases). Germline CDR1 reads WNHNN; CDR2 reads SYGVQD (reference sequence). With 6 bases removed from V and 10 bases from J, the gap between germline ends came to 13 bases. This CDR3 contains 12 residues. CDR3 loop: CASRDRQVEQFF. CDR3 sequence (DNA): TGCGCCAGCAGGGACAGACAGGTCGAGCAGTTCTTC.

The rearrangement links TRBV2 to TRBJ2-5; 13 bases align to TRBD2. Germline CDR1 and CDR2: SNHLY and FYNNEI. This CDR3 region has 18 residues. V trimming: 2 bases; J trimming: 5 bases; junction bases outside the gene matches: 11. The CDR3 reads CASSERGLAGRLMETQYF. DNA of the CDR3: TGTGCCAGCAGTGAAAGGGGACTAGCGGGACGACTAATGGAGACCCAGTACTTC. Filled out from reference TRBV2 and TRBJ2-5, the complete variable domain reads EPEVTQTPSHQVTQMGQEVILRCVPISNHLYFYWYRQILGQKVEFLVSFYNNEISEKSEIFDDQFSVERPDGSNFTLKIRSTKLEDSAMYFCASSERGLAGRLMETQYFGPGTRLLVL.